The present TCR beta chain was sequenced within a study of vaccination and CD4 T cells after COVID-19. For the study at large: Sampling after COVID took place at a median of 101 days (range 35 to 161) following diagnosis.

The trim removed 5 bases at V and 5 bases at J, leaving 8 bases unmatched. This CDR3 has 15 residues. CDR1 is SEHNR, CDR2 FQNEAQ, per germline (reference sequence). This clonotype has more than one count but fewer than ten. Its antigen is still unknown. Treatment of the sample: approximately 9-day PBMC culture with coronavirus spike peptide pools or control peptides (ViraFEST assay). PBMC cultures, at two million cells per well, received roughly 10 IU/ml IL-2 and around 11 ug/ml peptide pools. Cultured CD4+ T-cell DNA underwent Oncomine TCR Beta short-read sequencing. Scientists extracted genomic DNA from CD4+ T cells grown in culture. TCRdb fed the PCR reads into MiXCR, producing one record per CDR3 protein. Of fewer than 9,500 distinct CDR3 sequences listed, under 80% were seen once; the top ten hold 34%.

The clonotype was recovered from a human donor who had recovered from COVID-19. The chain joins TRBV7-9 to TRBJ2-1; 8 positions match TRBD2. Specimen: CD4+ T cells from blood, cultured in vitro. The CDR3 coding sequence is TGTGCCAGCAGCCCCCGGGGGGGCCTGAACAATGAGCAGTTCTTC. It is translated as CASSPRGGLNNEQFF.